These 32 T cell receptor beta chains were all obtained from the same sample, sequenced in a study of technical replicates of blood from a handful of donors (dated by TCRdb to 2017 to 2019). Preparation of the library involved the immunoSEQ multiplex PCR assay. The clones in this table, taken by TCRdb from immuneACCESS, are in-frame only. Not every clone is retained; where verified, under half of the shortfall comes from an unresolved V gene, and the cause of the rest is unknown. The sample records over 10,000 clones, 85% to 95% of which are singletons. Roughly 7.1% of the sample goes to the ten largest clones. The sample comprised PBMCs. The receptors come from a human donor in good health.

The rearrangement joins TRBV6-4 to TRBJ2-3; D remains unclear. Germline V gives CDR1 MRHNA, CDR2 SNTAGT. This CDR3 region has 15 residues. Trimming stripped 0 bases from V and 2 bases from J, with 9 bases between. The CDR3 protein is CASSDSIEPTDTQYF. For the CDR3, the DNA is TGTGCCAGCAGTGACTCAATAGAGCCCACAGATACGCAGTATTTT.

The CDR3 DNA is TGTGCCAGCAGGCCCACAGGGGCCGGAAACACCATATATTTT. It encodes CASRPTGAGNTIYF. The chain recombines TRBV7-9 with TRBJ1-3, with 7 positions matching TRBD1. The CDR3 runs to 14 residues. The germline V gene has CDR1 SEHNR and CDR2 FQNEAQ (reference sequence). V lost 6 bases to trimming and J lost 4 bases; unmatched junction nucleotides: 6.

This chain connects TRBV28 to TRBJ2-1; 11 nucleotides match TRBD1. V shed 6 bases and J 4 bases; nucleotides not matched to a gene: 8. CDR1 MDHEN and CDR2 SYDVKM come from the germline V gene. The CDR3 runs to 16 residues. Written as DNA, the CDR3 is TGTGCCAGCAGGGGTGGGGGGACAGGGGGATACAATGAGCAGTTCTTC. Translated, it gives CASRGGGTGGYNEQFF.

V gene TRBV6-1 combines with J gene TRBJ1-1; 8 bases are a match to TRBD1. The germline gives CDR1 MNHNS, CDR2 SASEGT. Losses at the gene ends were 1 base for V and 1 base for J; bases not matched to a gene: 5. This CDR3 has 16 residues. CDR3 loop: CASSEVAGTGNTEAFF. CDR3 in DNA: TGTGCCAGCAGTGAAGTGGCCGGGACAGGGAACACTGAAGCTTTCTTT.

The gene calls are TRBV13 and TRBJ2-5; D remains unclear. Germline V gives CDR1 PRHDT, CDR2 FYEKMQ (reference sequence). Trimming left V 5 bases short and J 2 bases short, with 21 bases between. This CDR3 spans 17 amino acids. CDR3 sequence (DNA): TGTGCCAGCAGCCCAGGATTCGCAGCCGTGGCACAAGAGACCCAGTACTTC. Its protein product is CASSPGFAAVAQETQYF.

J is TRBJ2-5 and V is TRBV25-1, with D maybe TRBD1 (6 bases). V gave up 4 bases and J gave up 1 base, with 10 bases separating them. The CDR3 contains 14 residues. The V gene's germline CDR1 is MGHDK and CDR2 SYGVNS. This CDR3 reads CASSGRQAQETQYF. The CDR3 nucleotides are TGTGCCAGCAGTGGCAGACAGGCCCAAGAGACCCAGTACTTC.

The chain employs TRBV2 and TRBJ2-3; 7 bases fit TRBD2. Germline assignment: CDR1 SNHLY and CDR2 FYNNEI. Trimming removed 4 bases from V and 1 base from J; junction bases left unmatched: 8. The CDR3 runs 16 residues. The CDR3 bases are TGTGCCAGCAGTGTCCAGCGGACTAGGGGCACAGATACGCAGTATTTT. It specifies CASSVQRTRGTDTQYF. Supplemented by reference TRBV2 and TRBJ2-3, the full variable domain reads EPEVTQTPSHQVTQMGQEVILRCVPISNHLYFYWYRQILGQKVEFLVSFYNNEISEKSEIFDDQFSVERPDGSNFTLKIRSTKLEDSAMYFCASSVQRTRGTDTQYFGPGTRLTVL.

The chain is built from TRBV30 and TRBJ2-7; D is unclear. Germline V gene lookup returns CDR1 GTSNPN and CDR2 SVGIG (reference sequence). Trimming took 5 bases from V and 2 from J, leaving 10 bases between them. This CDR3 comprises 12 residues. Here the CDR3 DNA reads TGTGCCTGGGCTGACTTAGCCTACGAGCAGTACTTC. As protein: CAWADLAYEQYF.

V is TRBV9 and J is TRBJ2-1; TRBD2 aligns across 11 bases. Germline trimming cut 3 bases from V and 8 bases from J; bases unmatched to any gene: 7. CDR3 length: 15 amino acids. Looked up from germline, CDR1 is SGDLS and CDR2 is YYNGEE. CDR3 in amino acids: CASSATSGSSHEQFF. The DNA for the CDR3 is TGTGCCAGCAGCGCCACTAGCGGGAGTAGCCATGAGCAGTTCTTC.

This clone was seen a single time. The junction shows a germline mismatch at one end, possibly a read error. The gene calls are TRBV7-2 and TRBJ2-1; no clear D. Germline-derived CDR1 and CDR2 are SGHTA and FQGNSA. CDR3 size: 15 residues. CDR3 residues: CASSLASTTNNEQFF. CDR3 coding DNA: TGTGCCAGCAGTTTAGCATCGACGACAAACAATGAGCAGTTCTTC.

The V and J genes are TRBV5-6 and TRBJ2-5; 9 bases map to TRBD2. The V segment lost 2 bases and the J segment 5 bases; nucleotides outside the gene matches: 7. CDR3 length equals 15 residues. CDR1 is SGHDT, CDR2 YYEEEE, per germline. CDR3 region: CASSFGIAGVETQYF. Written as DNA, the CDR3 is TGTGCCAGCAGCTTCGGGATAGCGGGAGTTGAGACCCAGTACTTC.

This rearrangement joins TRBV7-9 to TRBJ2-7; 9 nucleotides agree with TRBD1. This CDR3 spans 15 amino acids. Germline assignment: CDR1 SEHNR and CDR2 FQNEAQ (reference sequence). Trimming took 4 bases from V and 3 from J; bases not matched to a gene: 7. The CDR3 is CASSSGTGSLYEQYF. The CDR3 DNA is TGTGCCAGCAGCTCCGGGACAGGGAGTCTCTACGAGCAGTACTTC.

The chain recombines TRBV28 with TRBJ2-7; a possible D gene is TRBD1 (6 bases). Trimming removed 5 bases at V and 0 bases at J, with 11 bases between. The CDR3 has 14 residues. Germline CDR1 and CDR2: MDHEN and SYDVKM. The CDR3 bases are TGTGCCAGCAGTCCTCAGGACAGCTCCTACGAGCAGTACTTC. It codes for CASSPQDSSYEQYF.

This chain links TRBV18 with TRBJ2-7; 7 nucleotides match TRBD1. CDR3 length equals 13 residues. J gave up 9 bases and V 3 bases, and 8 bases lay outside the gene matches. CDR1 and CDR2 from the germline V gene are KGHSH and LQKENI. Here the CDR3 reads CASSPTEGTVQYF. The CDR3 nucleotides read TGTGCCAGCTCACCTACCGAGGGGACAGTGCAGTACTTC.

CDR3 DNA sequence: TGTGCCAGCTCACCAGGGCAGGAAAATGAGCAGTTCTTC. It yields the protein CASSPGQENEQFF. The rearrangement uses TRBV18 and TRBJ2-1; no clear D. V lost 2 bases and J 7 bases, leaving 9 bases between the germline ends. The CDR3 length is 13 residues. From germline, CDR1 is KGHSH and CDR2 LQKENI.

This clone was recorded only once. The rearrangement uses TRBV5-5 and TRBJ2-1; possibly TRBD2 for D (7 bases). The length of the CDR3 is 16 residues. With 0 bases removed from V and 0 bases from J, the gap between germline ends came to 10 bases. The germline V gene encodes CDR1 SGHKS and CDR2 YYEKEE (reference sequence). The CDR3 DNA is TGTGCCAGCAGCTTGGAGGGGGACTACTCCTACAATGAGCAGTTCTTC. Residues: CASSLEGDYSYNEQFF.

This rearrangement joins TRBV27 to TRBJ2-1; D is ambiguous. The CDR3 spans 14 residues. V dropped 6 bases and J dropped 3 bases, with 12 bases sitting between them. Germline assignment: CDR1 MNHEY and CDR2 SMNVEV (reference sequence). The CDR3 coding sequence is TGTGCCAGCAGAGCCCCCTTTGACTACAATGAGCAGTTCTTC. The encoded protein is CASRAPFDYNEQFF.

The V and J genes are TRBV4-1 and TRBJ1-4; D call uncertain. V dropped 4 bases and J dropped 0 bases, with 3 bases sitting between them. This CDR3 is 13 amino acids long. Germline values: CDR1 MGHRA, CDR2 YSYEKL. The CDR3 DNA sequence: TGCGCCAGCAGCCTAACAACTAATGAAAAACTGTTTTTT. Amino acids: CASSLTTNEKLFF.

V usage is TRBV5-1 and J usage is TRBJ2-7; D gene uncertain. Trimming removed 0 bases at V and 2 bases at J, with 9 bases between. This CDR3 is 14 amino acids long. The germline CDR1 and CDR2 sequences are SGHRS and YFSETQ. The DNA of the CDR3 is TGCGCCAGCAGCTTGGAGACGGGTACCTACGAGCAGTACTTC. Amino acid sequence: CASSLETGTYEQYF.

The J gene is TRBJ2-7, the V gene TRBV13; 10 positions agree with TRBD2. Trimming at V came to 4 bases and at J to 0 bases, leaving 9 bases not matched to a gene. Per the germline V gene, CDR1 is PRHDT and CDR2 is FYEKMQ (reference sequence). CDR3 length equals 17 residues. CDR3 loop: CASSSKTGTSVSYEQYF. CDR3 bases: TGTGCCAGCAGCTCAAAGACCGGGACTAGCGTCTCCTACGAGCAGTACTTC.

The table lists this clone with a few counts. The chain combines TRBV6-5 with TRBJ2-1, with D possibly being TRBD2 (6 bases). Germline V lookup: CDR1 MNHEY, CDR2 SVGAGI. This CDR3 is 13 amino acids long. Trimming stripped 4 bases from V and 5 bases from J, with 9 bases between. The DNA for the CDR3 is TGTGCCAGCAGTTTGTTAGCGGACAATGAGCAGTTCTTC. Protein: CASSLLADNEQFF.

This clone appeared a single time. V and J are TRBV6-1 and TRBJ2-1; possibly TRBD1 for D (5 bases). The germline CDR1 and CDR2 sequences are MNHNS and SASEGT. The CDR3 has 12 residues. V shed 9 bases and J shed 5 bases, with 11 bases lying between them. The DNA for the CDR3 is TGTGCCAGTAGGGGATTTCACAATGAGCAGTTCTTC. Its protein product is CASRGFHNEQFF.

The chain has TRBV6-5 and TRBJ2-5; possibly TRBD1 for D (6 bases). The V gene lost 6 bases and the J gene lost 3 bases, with 11 bases spanning the gap. Germline V gene sequence: CDR1 MNHEY, CDR2 SVGAGI. There are 13 residues in the CDR3. The CDR3 spells CASRRPGEETQYF. The CDR3 nucleotides are TGTGCCAGCAGAAGACCAGGGGAAGAGACCCAGTACTTC.

V usage is TRBV28 and J usage is TRBJ1-2; perhaps TRBD1 as D (6 bases). V dropped 3 bases and J dropped 8 bases, with 16 bases sitting between them. Germline loops: CDR1 MDHEN, CDR2 SYDVKM. The CDR3 spans 14 residues. CDR3 amino acids: CASSFGGHDRGYTF. CDR3 nucleotides: TGTGCCAGCAGTTTTGGGGGCCACGATCGGGGCTACACCTTC.

The chain employs TRBV7-8 and TRBJ2-1, with 8 bases that match TRBD1. The V gene's germline CDR1 is SGHVS and CDR2 FQNEAQ. After removal of 5 bases from V and 9 bases from J, the junction contained 6 bases not matched to a gene. The CDR3 has 13 residues. DNA of the CDR3: TGTGCCAGCAGCGTAGGACAGGGAACTGAGCAGTTCTTC. It encodes CASSVGQGTEQFF.

The rearrangement uses TRBV19 and TRBJ1-2; a possible D gene is TRBD1 (6 bases). CDR1 and CDR2 from the germline V gene are LNHDA and SQIVND (reference sequence). V dropped 6 bases and J dropped 4 bases, with 15 bases sitting between them. This CDR3 contains 14 residues. CDR3 nucleotide sequence: TGTGCCAGTAGCGGTCCGGACAGTACCTATGGCTACACCTTC. It specifies CASSGPDSTYGYTF. Full variable domain (missing parts from reference TRBV19 and TRBJ1-2): DGGITQSPKYLFRKEGQNVTLSCEQNLNHDAMYWYRQDPGQGLRLIYYSQIVNDFQKGDIAEGYSVSREKKESFPLTVTSAQKNPTAFYLCASSGPDSTYGYTFGSGTRLTVV.

The rearrangement joins TRBV4-1 to TRBJ1-1; weak D call: TRBD1 (6 bases). V was pared by 0 bases and J by 7 bases, with 9 bases between. CDR3 length equals 13 residues. Germline V gene lookup returns CDR1 MGHRA and CDR2 YSYEKL. The CDR3, as DNA: TGCGCCAGCAGCCAAGATGACAGGTATGAAGCTTTCTTT. Its translation is CASSQDDRYEAFF.

The chain links TRBV7-9 to TRBJ2-6; 7 bases map to TRBD2. V lost 1 base, J lost 2 bases, and 2 bases stayed unmatched. This CDR3 is built from 16 residues. Germline-derived CDR1 and CDR2 are SEHNR and FQNEAQ (reference sequence). The chain's CDR3 is CASSLGGSTGANVLTF. CDR3 DNA: TGTGCCAGCAGCTTAGGCGGGAGTACTGGGGCCAACGTCCTGACTTTC.

V gene TRBV5-1 combines with J gene TRBJ2-7; tentative D call: TRBD2 (5 bases). The V gene's germline CDR1 is SGHRS and CDR2 YFSETQ. Deletions cut 4 bases from V and 2 bases from J, with 13 bases between. This CDR3 comprises 14 residues. CDR3 sequence (DNA): TGCGCCAGCAGCACAGCTAGCTACCCCTACGAGCAGTACTTC. It yields the protein CASSTASYPYEQYF.

J is TRBJ2-1 and V is TRBV5-1, with D possibly matching TRBD1 (6 bases). V gave up 3 bases and J gave up 1 base, with 11 bases separating them. From germline, CDR1 is SGHRS and CDR2 YFSETQ. This CDR3 region has 15 residues. The CDR3 is CASSSRDNSYNEQFF. The CDR3 bases are TGCGCCAGCAGCTCCCGGGACAATTCCTACAATGAGCAGTTCTTC.

This chain links TRBV10-1 with TRBJ1-5, with D possibly matching TRBD1 (5 bases). The CDR3 sequence is 16 residues long. Germline-derived CDR1 and CDR2 are WNHNN and SYGVQD (reference sequence). V dropped 11 bases and J dropped 2 bases, with 22 bases sitting between them. The CDR3 spells CARRTRKGNGNQPQHF. The CDR3 coding sequence is TGCGCCCGAAGGACCCGAAAGGGGAATGGCAATCAGCCCCAGCATTTT.

This chain links TRBV7-2 with TRBJ2-5; 10 bases agree with TRBD2. Germline lookup yields CDR1 SGHTA and CDR2 FQGNSA. V lost 3 bases and J lost 5; bases outside the gene matches: 6. The CDR3 consists of 15 residues. The CDR3 DNA follows: TGTGCCAGCAGCTTCAGGACTAGCGGAGGGGAGACCCAGTACTTC. Amino acid sequence: CASSFRTSGGETQYF.